The T cell receptor (beta chain) under discussion was sequenced for a study of radiation and T cells in renal cell carcinoma. Time point defined: blood 4 weeks post-SBRT, at nephrectomy. This sample's treatment: 15 Gy SBRT to primary tumor, nephrectomy 4 weeks later. Germline CDR1 and CDR2: SGHNT and YYREEE (reference sequence). The CDR3 contains 12 residues. The V and J ends lost 5 bases and 0 bases respectively, with 3 bases between them. Assay used: immunoSEQ multiplex PCR; TCRdb lists only in-frame clones, some missing. The sample has 130,000 to 150,000 clones, 86% seen once. The rearrangement joins TRBV5-4 to TRBJ1-3; D is unresolved. The material was blood, obtained from a patient whose treatment included radiotherapy and nephrectomy. The receptor was isolated from a woman aged 50 to 60 with renal cell carcinoma. CDR3 in amino acids: CASSYSGNTIYF. Here the CDR3 DNA reads TGTGCCAGCAGTTACTCTGGAAACACCATATATTTT.